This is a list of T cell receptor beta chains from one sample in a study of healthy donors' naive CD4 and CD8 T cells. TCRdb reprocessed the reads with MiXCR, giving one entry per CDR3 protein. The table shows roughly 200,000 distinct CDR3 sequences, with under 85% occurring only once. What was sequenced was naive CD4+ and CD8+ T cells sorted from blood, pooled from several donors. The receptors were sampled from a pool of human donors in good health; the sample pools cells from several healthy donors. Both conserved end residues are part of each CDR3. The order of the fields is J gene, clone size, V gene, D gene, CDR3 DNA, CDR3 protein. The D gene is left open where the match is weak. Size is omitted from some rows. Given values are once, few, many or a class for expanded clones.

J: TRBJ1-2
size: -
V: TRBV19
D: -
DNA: TGTGCCAGTAGTACTCGGGAAGGGCGAAGTAACTATGGCTACACCTTC
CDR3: CASSTREGRSNYGYTF

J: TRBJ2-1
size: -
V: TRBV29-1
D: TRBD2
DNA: TGCAGCGTTGGGGATGAAGGCGGGAGTGTCCACAATGAGCAGTTCTTC
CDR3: CSVGDEGGSVHNEQFF

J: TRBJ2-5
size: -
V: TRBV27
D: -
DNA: TGTGCCAGCAGGGGGAAAGAGACCCAGTACTTC
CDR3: CASRGKETQYF

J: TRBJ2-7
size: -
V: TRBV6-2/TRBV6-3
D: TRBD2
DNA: TGTGCCAGCAGTTACTCTGGGACTAGCGCCTCCTACGAGCAGTACTTC
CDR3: CASSYSGTSASYEQYF

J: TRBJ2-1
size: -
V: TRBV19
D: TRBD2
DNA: TGTGCCAGTAGTATACAGGGGCCCCAACTAGCGGCCTACAATGAGCAGTTCTTC
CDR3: CASSIQGPQLAAYNEQFF

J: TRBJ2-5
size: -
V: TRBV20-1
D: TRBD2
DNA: TGCAGTGCTCGCACCCTTGGCGGGCGGGGGGACAACCAAGAGACCCAGTACTTC
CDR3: CSARTLGGRGDNQETQYF

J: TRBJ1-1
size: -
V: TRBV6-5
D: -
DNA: TGTGCCAGCAGTTACCAACTCTCGGGGGAAGCTTTCTTT
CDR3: CASSYQLSGEAFF

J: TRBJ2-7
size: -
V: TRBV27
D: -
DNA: TGTGCCAGCAGACCGGGACTTAATGGCGACGAGCAGTACTTC
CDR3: CASRPGLNGDEQYF

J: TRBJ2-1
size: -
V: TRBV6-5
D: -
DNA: TGTGCCAGCAGTTACGGCGGGACCGGGCCCCGCAATGAGCAGTTCTTC
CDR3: CASSYGGTGPRNEQFF

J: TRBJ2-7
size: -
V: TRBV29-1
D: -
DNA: TGCAGCGTTGTTGGAGAGACTATACCCTACGAGCAGTACTTC
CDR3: CSVVGETIPYEQYF

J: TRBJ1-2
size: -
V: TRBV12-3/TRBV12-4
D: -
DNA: TGTGCCAGCAGCCCAGACGGGAAGAACTATGGCTACACCTTC
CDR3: CASSPDGKNYGYTF

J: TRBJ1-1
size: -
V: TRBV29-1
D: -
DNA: TGCAGCGTTGAAGATCAGGAGGGCAACACTGAAGCTTTCTTT
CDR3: CSVEDQEGNTEAFF

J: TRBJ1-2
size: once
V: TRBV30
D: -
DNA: TGTGCCTGGAGTCCCTGGACAGATTACGGTTATGGCTACACCTTC
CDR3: CAWSPWTDYGYGYTF

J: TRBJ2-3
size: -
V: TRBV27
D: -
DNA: TGTGCCAGCAGTCCTTGGGTTGCAGATACGCAGTATTTT
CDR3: CASSPWVADTQYF

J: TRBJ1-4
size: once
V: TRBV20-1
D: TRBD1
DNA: TGCAGTGCTACCAGGACAGGTGAAAAACTGTTTTTT
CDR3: CSATRTGEKLFF

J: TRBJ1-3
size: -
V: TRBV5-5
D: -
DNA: TGTGCCAGCAGCTTGCTTAACTCTGGAAACACCATATATTTT
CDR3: CASSLLNSGNTIYF

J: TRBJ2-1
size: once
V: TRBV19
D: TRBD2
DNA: TGTGCCAGTAGGCCGGGACTAGCAAAAAATGAGCAGTTCTTC
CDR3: CASRPGLAKNEQFF

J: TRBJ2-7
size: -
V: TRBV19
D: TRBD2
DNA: TGTGCCAGTAGCCTAGCGGGGGCCTCAGAGCAGTACTTC
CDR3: CASSLAGASEQYF

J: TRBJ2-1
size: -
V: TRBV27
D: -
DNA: TGTGCCAGCATGAAGGGACTGCGATACAATGAGCAGTTCTTC
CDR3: CASMKGLRYNEQFF

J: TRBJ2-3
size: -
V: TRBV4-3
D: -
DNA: TGCGCCAGCAGCCCACCGGGCTCAGATACGCAGTATTTT
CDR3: CASSPPGSDTQYF

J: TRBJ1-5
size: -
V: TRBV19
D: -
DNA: TGTGCCAGTAGTATATCTTGGACACGGCGTGTAAATCAGCCCCAGCATTTT
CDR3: CASSISWTRRVNQPQHF

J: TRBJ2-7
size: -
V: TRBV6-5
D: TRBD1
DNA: TGTGCCAGCAGTTATACGGACAGGGGAGGCGAGCAGTACTTC
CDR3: CASSYTDRGGEQYF

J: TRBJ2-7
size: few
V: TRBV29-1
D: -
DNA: TGCAGCGTTGCGATGGGGCAGGGACCATACGAGCAGTACTTC
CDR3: CSVAMGQGPYEQYF

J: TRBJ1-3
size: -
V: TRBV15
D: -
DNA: TGTGCCACCAGCAGAGATGTTGGAAACACCATATATTTT
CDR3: CATSRDVGNTIYF

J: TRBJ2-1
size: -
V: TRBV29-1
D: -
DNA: TGCAGCGCCCACCGTAATGAGCAGTTCTTC
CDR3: CSAHRNEQFF

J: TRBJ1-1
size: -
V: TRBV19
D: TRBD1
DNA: TGTGCCAGTAGCCCAGGGGGGCCCCAAGCTTTCTTT
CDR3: CASSPGGPQAFF

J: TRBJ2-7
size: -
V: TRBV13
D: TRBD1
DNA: TGTGCCAGCAGCGCTCCGGGACAGGGTTTTTACGAGCAGTACTTC
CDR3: CASSAPGQGFYEQYF

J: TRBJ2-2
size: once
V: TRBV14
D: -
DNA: TGTGCCAGCAGCCAAGTACAGACAACCGGGGAGCTGTTTTTT
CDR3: CASSQVQTTGELFF

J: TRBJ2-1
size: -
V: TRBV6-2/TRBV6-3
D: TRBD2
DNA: TGTGCCAGCTCGCTGTCACGAGCGGGAGTTGTGGGCAATGAGCAGTTCTTC
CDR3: CASSLSRAGVVGNEQFF

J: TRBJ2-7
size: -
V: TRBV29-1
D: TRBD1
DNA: TGCAGCGTTGAAACAACAGGGGGCTACGAGCAGTACTTC
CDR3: CSVETTGGYEQYF

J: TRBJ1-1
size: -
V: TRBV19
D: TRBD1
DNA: TGTGCCAGTAGTATAGCCGGGACAGGGGTCAACACTGAAGCTTTCTTT
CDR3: CASSIAGTGVNTEAFF

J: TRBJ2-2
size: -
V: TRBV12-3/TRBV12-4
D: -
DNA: TGTGCCAGCAGTTTCCCCCCGCGGGGGAACACCGGGGAGCTGTTTTTT
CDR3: CASSFPPRGNTGELFF

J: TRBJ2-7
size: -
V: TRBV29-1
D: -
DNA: TGCAGCGTTGAGACGGCGAGCTCCTACGAGCAGTACTTC
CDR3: CSVETASSYEQYF

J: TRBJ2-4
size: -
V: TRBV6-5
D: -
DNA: TGTGCCAGCAGTGGCGGGGCCAGGACCATAGCCAAAAACATTCAGTACTTC
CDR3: CASSGGARTIAKNIQYF

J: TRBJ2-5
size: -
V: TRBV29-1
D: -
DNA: TGCAGCGTTGAATGGGGACCAGACGGGACCCAGTACTTC
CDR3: CSVEWGPDGTQYF

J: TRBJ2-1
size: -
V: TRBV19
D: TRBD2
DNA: TGTGCCAGTAGTATTGGAACAGGAAGCGGGAACGTCAATGAGCAGTTCTTC
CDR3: CASSIGTGSGNVNEQFF

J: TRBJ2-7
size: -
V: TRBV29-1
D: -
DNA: TGCAGCGTTGAAGGGGGAGCCCACGAGCAGTACTTC
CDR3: CSVEGGAHEQYF

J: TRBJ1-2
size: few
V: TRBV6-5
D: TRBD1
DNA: TGTGCCAGCAGTTACGGATCAGGGGGAGGCTACACCTTC
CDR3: CASSYGSGGGYTF

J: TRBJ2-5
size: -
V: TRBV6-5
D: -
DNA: TGTGCCAGCAGTTACTTCGGGTACCAAGAGACCCAGTACTTC
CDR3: CASSYFGYQETQYF

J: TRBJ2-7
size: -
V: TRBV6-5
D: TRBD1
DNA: TGTGCCAGCAGTTACGGACAGGGTGTGCAGTACTTC
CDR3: CASSYGQGVQYF

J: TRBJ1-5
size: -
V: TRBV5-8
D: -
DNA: TGTGCCAGCAGCTCTTATCAGCCCCAGCATTTT
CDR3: CASSSYQPQHF

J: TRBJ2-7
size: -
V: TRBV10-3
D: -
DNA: TGTGCCATCAGTGGAAGGGCAAGCTACGAGCAGTACTTC
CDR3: CAISGRASYEQYF

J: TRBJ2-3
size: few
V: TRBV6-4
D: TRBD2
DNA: TGTGCCAGCAGTGACTCGAGCCTAGCGGGACCAGATACGCAGTATTTT
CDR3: CASSDSSLAGPDTQYF

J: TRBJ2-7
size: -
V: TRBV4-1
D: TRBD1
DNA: TGCGCCAGCAGCCAAGATTCGGATCCGGGACAGGTATACGAGCAGTACTTC
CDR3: CASSQDSDPGQVYEQYF

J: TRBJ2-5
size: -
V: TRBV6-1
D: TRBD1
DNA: TGTGCAGCGAGACAGGGGAGAACCCAGTACTTC
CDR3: CAARQGRTQYF

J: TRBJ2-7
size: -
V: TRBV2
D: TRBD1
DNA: TGTGCCAGCTCAGTGCCCGAAGGACAGGGGTTCGAGCAGTACTTC
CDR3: CASSVPEGQGFEQYF

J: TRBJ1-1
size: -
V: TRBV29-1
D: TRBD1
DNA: TGCAGCGTTGATGGCAGGGGGCTTCGGGAAACTGAAGCTTTCTTT
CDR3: CSVDGRGLRETEAFF

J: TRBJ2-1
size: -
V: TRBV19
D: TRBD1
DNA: TGTGCCAGTAGTAATCACCCGAACCGACAGGGACAGTTCTTC
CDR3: CASSNHPNRQGQFF

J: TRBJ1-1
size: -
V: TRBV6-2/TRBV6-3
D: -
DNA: TGTGCCAGCGCCTCCTGGTTTAACATGAACACTGAAGCTTTCTTT
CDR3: CASASWFNMNTEAFF

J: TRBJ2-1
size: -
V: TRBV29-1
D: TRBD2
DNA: TGCAGCGTTGAAAGGGGCGGGAGGGCGGGGGAGCAGTTCTTC
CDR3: CSVERGGRAGEQFF

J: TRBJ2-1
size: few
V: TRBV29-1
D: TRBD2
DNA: TGCAGCGTCCGGACTAGCGGGTACAATGAGCAGTTCTTC
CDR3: CSVRTSGYNEQFF

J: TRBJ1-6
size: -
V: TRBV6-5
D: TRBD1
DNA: TGTGCCAGCAGTGCCCGGGACAGCTCTCCTTCACCCCTCCACTTT
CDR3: CASSARDSSPSPLHF

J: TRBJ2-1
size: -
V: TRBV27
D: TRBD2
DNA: TGTGCCAGCAGTTTCGGGACTAGCGGGAGCGGCTACAATGAGCAGTTCTTC
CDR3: CASSFGTSGSGYNEQFF

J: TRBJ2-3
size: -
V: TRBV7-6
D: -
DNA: TGTGCCAGCAGCTTGTTTGCTGAGGGCACAGATACGCAGTATTTT
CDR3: CASSLFAEGTDTQYF